The present TCR beta chain was sequenced within a study of tumor-infiltrating lymphocytes in primary liver carcinoma. General study points: Tumor-adjacent and tumor-blood pairs overlapped less than tumor region pairs did.

This clonotype was counted at least ten times. Antigen: not known. The V and J ends lost 7 bases and 0 bases respectively, with 10 bases between them. Germline V gene data show CDR1 as SQVTM and CDR2 as ANQGSEA. This CDR3 has 12 residues. Unsorted whole blood supplied the RNA, and germline DNA was extracted too. Chronic HBV infection was present, with no prior treatment. TCR beta cDNA was prepared out of about 530 ng total RNA by means of a constant-region primer. Construction of TCR beta libraries relied on three successive nested multiplex PCR rounds employing slightly modified ARM-PCR. Both of the initial two PCR rounds ran for about 11 cycles and employed TRBV1-TRBV30 forward primers alongside a C-beta reverse primer. Each CDR3 protein is one row after TCRdb ran MiXCR on the multiplex PCR reads. The sample gives about 330,000 distinct CDR3 sequences, about 61% of which show up once; roughly 6.5% is in the top ten.

The source of this sequence is a middle-aged man with primary liver carcinoma and hepatitis B virus infection. The genes are TRBV29-1 and TRBJ2-7; D is perhaps TRBD2 (5 bases). The sample consisted of peripheral blood. CDR3 coding DNA: TGCAGCGCCGAGGGTTACTCCTACGAGCAGTACTTC. It encodes CSAEGYSYEQYF.